The 9 T cell receptor beta chains below were found in one sample sequenced in a study of technical replicates of blood from several donors. Clones were read by immunoSEQ multiplex PCR, and TCRdb kept only the in-frame ones, dropping some. The profile shows approximately 89,000 clones, 94% of them singletons. Sequenced input: T cells isolated from PBMCs. The origin of the receptors is a human donor in good health.

The chain carries TRBV7-2 and TRBJ2-3, with D tentatively TRBD1 (5 bases). V was clipped by 3 bases and J by 7 bases, with 8 bases between them. This CDR3 region has 12 residues. Germline V CDR1 and CDR2: SGHTA, FQGNSA. CDR3 residues: CASSFQGNTQYF. The CDR3 nucleotides are TGTGCCAGCAGCTTCCAGGGAAATACGCAGTATTTT.

The chain is built from TRBV27 and TRBJ2-7; 10 bases line up with TRBD1. V lost 3 bases to trimming and J lost 2 bases; unmatched junction nucleotides: 1. Germline V gene lookup returns CDR1 MNHEY and CDR2 SMNVEV (reference sequence). This CDR3 is 14 amino acids long. This CDR3 is CASSLDRGTYEQYF. DNA for the CDR3: TGTGCCAGCAGTTTGGACAGGGGGACCTACGAGCAGTACTTC.

This sequence joins TRBV5-4 and TRBJ2-5; 9 bases map to TRBD2. The CDR3 has 16 amino acids. Germline CDR1 reads SGHNT; CDR2 reads YYREEE (reference sequence). Unmatched junction bases numbered 4, after V lost 0 bases and J lost 1 base. DNA for the CDR3: TGTGCCAGCAGCTTGGGAGCGGGAGGCCTCCAAGAGACCCAGTACTTC. It encodes CASSLGAGGLQETQYF.

J is TRBJ1-5 and V is TRBV2; no firm D call. V shed 4 bases and J shed 1 base, with 8 bases lying between them. CDR3 length: 14 amino acids. CDR1 is SNHLY, CDR2 FYNNEI, per germline. CDR3 in amino acids: CASSVAQSNQPQHF. In nucleotides, the CDR3 is TGTGCCAGCAGTGTAGCGCAGAGCAATCAGCCCCAGCATTTT.

The rearrangement uses TRBV6-1 and TRBJ1-5; tentative D call: TRBD1 (6 bases). The V gene lost 0 bases and the J gene lost 5 bases, with 14 bases spanning the gap. This CDR3 comprises 16 residues. Germline V lookup: CDR1 MNHNS, CDR2 SASEGT. CDR3 loop: CASSEAWRTEHQPQHF. The CDR3 DNA is TGTGCCAGCAGTGAAGCGTGGAGGACAGAGCATCAGCCCCAGCATTTT.

This chain connects TRBV6-5 to TRBJ2-7, with unresolved D. V lost 4 bases and J 0 bases, leaving 13 bases between the germline ends. This CDR3 has 15 amino acids. Germline V CDR1 and CDR2: MNHEY, SVGAGI. This CDR3 is CASSLETSSSYEQYF. DNA for the CDR3: TGTGCCAGCAGTTTGGAGACTTCCAGCTCCTACGAGCAGTACTTC.

The chain has TRBV27 and TRBJ2-7; 8 nucleotides agree with TRBD1. CDR1 MNHEY and CDR2 SMNVEV come from the germline V gene (reference sequence). The CDR3 runs 14 residues. V dropped 2 bases and J dropped 3; count of bases not matched to a gene: 3. Here the CDR3 reads CASSLTGGFYEQYF. The CDR3 nucleotides are TGTGCCAGCAGTTTAACAGGGGGTTTCTACGAGCAGTACTTC.

The chain's CDR3 is CASSNTGTGGNEQYF. The CDR3 DNA is TGTGCCAGTAGTAATACCGGGACAGGGGGAAACGAGCAGTACTTC. The chain links TRBV19 to TRBJ2-7; 11 bases map to TRBD1. CDR1 and CDR2 (germline): LNHDA, SQIVND (reference sequence). J lost 5 bases, V lost 4 bases, and 7 bases had no gene match. The CDR3 sequence is 15 residues long.

The chain employs TRBV27 and TRBJ2-3; D is undetermined. The CDR3 contains 13 residues. Trimming took off 2 bases at V and 4 bases at J, with 7 bases between the two ends. Per germline, CDR1 MNHEY and CDR2 SMNVEV (reference sequence). The CDR3 is CASSLGSSDTQYF. The DNA for the CDR3 is TGTGCCAGCAGTTTAGGTAGCTCAGATACGCAGTATTTT.